This T cell receptor (beta chain) was captured in a study of CD8+ T cells in alopecia areata. Across the study: Treatment with tofacitinib (6 to 18 months) was followed by 6 months off drug. Treated patients were scored for severity by percent of scalp affected.

In each case, RNA was isolated and then reverse transcribed into cDNA as the sequencing template. Generated by immunoSEQ multiplex PCR, the TCRdb table keeps only in-frame clones and is missing some. The sample comprises just over 150,000 clones, about three fifths of which are singletons, and roughly 0.91% rests with the top ten. Treatment in this sample: oral pan-JAK inhibitor, 5-10 mg twice daily. Sampling of alopecia areata patients yielded lesional scalp punch biopsies as well as peripheral blood. Deletions cut 6 bases from V and 7 bases from J, with 19 bases between. This CDR3 is 15 amino acids long. Looked up from germline, CDR1 is MNHNS and CDR2 is SASEGT.

The origin of this receptor is a human donor with alopecia areata. This rearrangement joins TRBV6-1 to TRBJ1-5, with D possibly being TRBD1 (5 bases). The sample here was CD4+ T cells sorted from blood, taken at week 4, from a patient treated with tofacitinib. The CDR3 region is CASSAGRGAGQPQHF. The CDR3 DNA is TGTGCCAGCAGCGCCGGGCGGGGCGCGGGACAGCCCCAGCATTTT.